The clone carrying this T cell receptor (beta chain) has only a few counts. Its antigen is not identified. The junction shows a germline mismatch at one end, possibly a read error. Germline V CDR1 and CDR2: SEHNR, FQNEAQ (reference sequence). This CDR3 is 11 amino acids long. The data belong to a study of cytomegalovirus exposure and HLA in healthy donors. Findings and caveats of the study: About 90% or about 30% of the time was how often most TCR beta V segments were productive, according to an earlier analysis. Highly shared sequence variants in one cluster were likely a sequencing artifact. Per published reports, the classifier diagnosed cytomegalovirus status with high specificity and sensitivity.

Primers: 60 Vbeta forward and 13 Jbeta reverse. The repertoire was sequenced with immunoSEQ multiplex PCR; TCRdb's copy has only in-frame clones and lacks some. The sample carries over 150,000 clones, 80% to 90% recorded once. The V call is TRBV7-9, the J call TRBJ2-7, with TRBD1 as a possible D gene (6 bases). The sample taken for sequencing was PBMCs. The sequence came from a woman aged 18-35 years in good health and CMV-seronegative. CDR3 bases: TGTTCCAGCAGCCGAGGGGGAGAGCAGTACTTC. Residues: CSSSRGGEQYF.